The clone carrying this T cell receptor (beta chain) appeared a few times. Its cognate antigen is unknown. This sample was taken from a study of T cells in Graves' hyperthyroidism and ophthalmopathy. Study-wide results and caveats: A model of 13 V-J pairs discriminated ophthalmopathy from stable hyperthyroidism.

What was amplified from RNA transcripts were TCR beta CDR3 regions. First-round RT-PCR targeting the TCR CDR3 was performed with the HTBI primer set. MiXCR, run by TCRdb on the multiplex PCR reads, gives a single entry per CDR3 protein. The data show about 610,000 distinct CDR3 sequences, approximately 15% seen once. V gave up 6 bases and J gave up 5 bases, with 13 bases separating them. Germline V gives CDR1 SNHLY, CDR2 FYNNEI. The CDR3 extends over 13 amino acids. Source material: blood. The receptor comes from a woman between 35 and 50 years old with Graves' ophthalmopathy. The chain is built from TRBV2 and TRBJ1-2; possible D gene TRBD1, 6 bases. Written as DNA, the CDR3 is TGTGCCAGCAGGACCGGACAGCTTTATGGCTACACCTTC. Its translation: CASRTGQLYGYTF.